The clone carrying this T cell receptor beta chain came up a few times. What it binds is unknown. TCRdb re-called the RT-PCR reads with MiXCR, one entry per CDR3 protein. Of under 950,000 distinct CDR3 sequences in the sample, about 20% were seen once. The V end lost 4 bases, the J end lost 2 bases, and 14 bases lay between the germline ends. The germline gives CDR1 LGHNA, CDR2 YNFKEQ. CDR3 length: 15 amino acids. This record comes from a study of response to subunit inactivated influenza vaccine. The study, taken as a whole, reports: The authors proposed limited new T cell recruitment per seasonal influenza vaccination.

The TCR originated in a man aged 45-60 years who received an inactivated influenza vaccine. The V and J genes are TRBV4-2 and TRBJ1-1, with a possible D match to TRBD1 (5 bases). The sequencing here drew on PBMCs from blood, taken more than 4 days after vaccination. The CDR3 protein is CASSPSDRSNTEAFF. Written as DNA, the CDR3 is TGTGCCAGCAGCCCATCCGACAGATCCAACACTGAAGCTTTCTTT.